Detailed here is one T cell receptor (beta chain). The data were taken from a study of radiotherapy plus CTLA-4 blockade in lung cancer. Each patient with chemo-refractory metastatic non-small-cell lung cancer was treated with focal radiation plus CTLA-4 blockade using ipilimumab. Libraries were prepared by immunoSEQ multiplex PCR; TCRdb keeps only in-frame clonotypes and omits some of them. The sample contains about 97,000 clones, about four fifths of which appear only once. The V segment lost 7 bases and the J segment 2 bases; nucleotides outside the gene matches: 3. CDR1 and CDR2 (germline): SEHNR, FQNEAQ (reference sequence). The CDR3 consists of 15 residues.

The clonotype was recovered from a human donor with non-small cell lung cancer who had a partial response to radiotherapy plus ipilimumab. Some clones in this sample may be carry-over from other donors' samples. The sample was peripheral blood, taken from a patient treated with radiotherapy plus ipilimumab. The gene calls are TRBV7-9 and TRBJ2-2; TRBD2 agrees at 11 bases. CDR3 nucleotide sequence: TGTGCCAGCACCGGGACTAGCGGAAACACCGGGGAGCTGTTTTTT. Protein product: CASTGTSGNTGELFF.